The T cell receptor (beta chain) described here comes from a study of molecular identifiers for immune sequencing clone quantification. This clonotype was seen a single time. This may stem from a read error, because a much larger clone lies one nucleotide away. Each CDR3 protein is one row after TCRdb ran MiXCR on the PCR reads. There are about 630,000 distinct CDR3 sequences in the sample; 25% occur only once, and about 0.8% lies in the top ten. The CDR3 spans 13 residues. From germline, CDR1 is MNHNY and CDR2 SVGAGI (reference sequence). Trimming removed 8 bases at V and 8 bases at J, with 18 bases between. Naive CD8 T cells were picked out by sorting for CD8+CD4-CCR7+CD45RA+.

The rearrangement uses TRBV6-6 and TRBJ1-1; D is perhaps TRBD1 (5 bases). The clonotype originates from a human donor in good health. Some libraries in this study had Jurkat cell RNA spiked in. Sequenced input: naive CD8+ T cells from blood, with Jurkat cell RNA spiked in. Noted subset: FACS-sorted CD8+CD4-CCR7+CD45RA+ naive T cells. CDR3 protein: CASGGLTSPEAFF. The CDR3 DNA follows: TGTGCCAGCGGGGGGTTAACCTCACCGGAAGCTTTCTTT.